The entry that follows covers one T cell receptor beta chain sequence. Germline CDR1 MNHEY, CDR2 SMNVEV (reference sequence). The CDR3 spans 14 residues. After removal of 8 bases from V and 9 bases from J, the junction contained 5 bases not matched to a gene. Per the study methods: Reference gene primer amplification yielded estimated nucleated cell counts. Libraries were prepared by immunoSEQ multiplex PCR; TCRdb keeps only in-frame clonotypes and omits some of them. V and J calls and clone size are as listed in that table; D and trimming were resolved from the DNA. Here the sample spans about half a million clones, roughly 85% being singletons. This sample is drawn from a study of blood T cell repertoires in COVID-19. Study in general: Acute and convalescent COVID-19 samples came from the United States, Italy and Spain. In each case, the material was cDNA or gDNA derived from T cells, B-cell-depleted T cells, or PBMCs.

The receptor was derived from a human donor in a cohort sampled during active COVID-19. The sample was peripheral blood. This chain uses TRBV27 with TRBJ2-3; 16 nucleotides agree with TRBD2. As DNA, the CDR3 is TGTGCCAGCGGGGGACTAGCGGGAGGGAGGACGCAGTATTTT. Its protein product is CASGGLAGGRTQYF.